The 21 T cell receptor beta chains reported below all come from one sample, sequenced in a study of blood T cell repertoires in COVID-19. Measured with immunoSEQ multiplex PCR; TCRdb has only the in-frame clones, and not every one. There are 150,000 to 200,000 clones in the sample; about 86% occur only once, and roughly 8.2% lies in the top ten. The sequenced material came from peripheral blood. The receptors here all came from a man in his sixties with acute or convalescent COVID-19.

CDR3 amino acids: CASRQGHSEAFF. Written as DNA, the CDR3 is TGTGCCAGCAGGCAGGGGCACTCAGAAGCTTTCTTT. The chain links TRBV6-5 to TRBJ1-1; perhaps TRBD1 as D (6 bases). The CDR3 is made up of 12 amino acids. Germline assignment: CDR1 MNHEY and CDR2 SVGAGI. V dropped 6 bases and J dropped 8 bases, with 13 bases sitting between them.

V is TRBV2 and J is TRBJ2-2, with D possibly being TRBD2 (6 bases). The CDR3 is made up of 13 amino acids. Trimming removed 2 bases at V and 6 bases at J, with 7 bases between. Per germline, CDR1 SNHLY and CDR2 FYNNEI. The DNA of the CDR3 is TGTGCCAGCAGTGAATGGGGGGCCGGGGAGCTGTTTTTT. As protein: CASSEWGAGELFF. The full variable domain, rest sourced from reference TRBV2 and TRBJ2-2, is EPEVTQTPSHQVTQMGQEVILRCVPISNHLYFYWYRQILGQKVEFLVSFYNNEISEKSEIFDDQFSVERPDGSNFTLKIRSTKLEDSAMYFCASSEWGAGELFFGEGSRLTVL.

V gene TRBV6-1 combines with J gene TRBJ1-6; possibly TRBD1 for D (5 bases). The CDR3 is made up of 14 amino acids. Germline lookup yields CDR1 MNHNS and CDR2 SASEGT. Trimming removed 2 bases at V and 8 bases at J, with 10 bases between. This CDR3 reads CASSESTAYSPLHF. The CDR3 DNA is TGTGCCAGCAGTGAATCGACAGCTTATTCACCCCTCCACTTT.

The chain is built from TRBV5-8 and TRBJ1-6, with TRBD1 matching over 7 bases. This CDR3 comprises 15 residues. V shed 4 bases and J 5 bases; nucleotides not matched to a gene: 6. Germline CDR1 reads SGHTS; CDR2 reads YDEGEE. The CDR3 nucleotides read TGTGCCAGCAGCCAGGGACAGTTGAATAATTCACCCCTCCACTTT. It encodes CASSQGQLNNSPLHF.

V gene TRBV13 combines with J gene TRBJ1-2, with 9 bases identical to TRBD1. V was clipped by 5 bases and J by 7 bases; unmatched bases: 14. Germline loops: CDR1 PRHDT, CDR2 FYEKMQ (reference sequence). The CDR3 spans 16 residues. For the CDR3, the DNA is TGTGCCAGCAGCCGAGGGACAGGGAGTGGGACTATTGGCTACACCTTC. The encoded protein is CASSRGTGSGTIGYTF.

The J gene is TRBJ1-4, the V gene TRBV18; 11 nucleotides match TRBD1. CDR3 size: 15 residues. CDR1 and CDR2 from the germline V gene are KGHSH and LQKENI. Trimming removed 3 bases from V and 6 bases from J; junction bases left unmatched: 3. Written as DNA, the CDR3 is TGTGCCAGCTCACCTCGGACAGGGGGCTATGAAAAACTGTTTTTT. Translation gives CASSPRTGGYEKLFF. The variable domain in full, completed from reference TRBV18 and TRBJ1-4, reads NAGVMQNPRHLVRRRGQEARLRCSPMKGHSHVYWYRQLPEEGLKFMVYLQKENIIDESGMPKERFSAEFPKEGPSILRIQQVVRGDSAAYFCASSPRTGGYEKLFFGSGTQLSVL.

The V gene is TRBV3-1 (or the pseudogene TRBV3-2), the J gene TRBJ2-2; TRBD2 matches at 8 bases. V lost 1 base to trimming and J lost 6 bases; unmatched junction nucleotides: 7. There are 16 residues in the CDR3. In germline, CDR1 is LGHDT, CDR2 YNNKEL (reference sequence). In DNA form, the CDR3 reads TGTGCCAGCAGCCAAGGGAGCGGGAGTTTCGCCGGGGAGCTGTTTTTT. This codes for CASSQGSGSFAGELFF.

This chain uses TRBV4-1 with TRBJ2-3; TRBD2 might be the D (5 bases). V was shortened by 4 bases and J by 3 bases, with 11 bases between the two germline ends. Germline loops: CDR1 MGHRA, CDR2 YSYEKL. This CDR3 contains 14 residues. CDR3 DNA: TGCGCCAGCAGCCGGACTCATACTACAGATACGCAGTATTTT. It yields the protein CASSRTHTTDTQYF.

The rearrangement uses TRBV6-5 and TRBJ1-2; the D is unclear. Germline V gene lookup returns CDR1 MNHEY and CDR2 SVGAGI. This CDR3 spans 15 amino acids. Trimming removed 6 bases at V and 0 bases at J, with 14 bases between. In DNA, the CDR3 is TGTGCCAGCAGCCTCCCCGCCCCAGCTAACTATGGCTACACCTTC. Its translation: CASSLPAPANYGYTF.

This chain uses TRBV5-1 with TRBJ2-3, with 8 bases that match TRBD2. In germline, CDR1 is SGHRS, CDR2 YFSETQ. The CDR3 length is 16 residues. After removal of 2 bases from V and 6 bases from J, the junction contained 11 bases not matched to a gene. As DNA, the CDR3 is TGCGCCAGCAGCTTATCTAGCGGGTTAAGAGGGGATACGCAGTATTTT. Translating gives CASSLSSGLRGDTQYF.

This chain uses TRBV7-6 with TRBJ1-4, with D unclear. There are 16 residues in the CDR3. Germline CDR1 SGHVS, CDR2 FNYEAQ. Trimming cost V 5 bases and J 6 bases, with 19 bases left between them. The CDR3 region has the DNA TGTGCCAGCAGCCCCTATGGTGAGGGTGTGGATGAAAAACTGTTTTTT. Protein sequence: CASSPYGEGVDEKLFF.

The rearrangement links TRBV11-2 to TRBJ2-7; D not resolved. The CDR3 consists of 14 residues. The V end was cut by 4 bases, the J end by 0 bases, with 10 bases between. Germline lookup yields CDR1 SGHAT and CDR2 FQNNGV. CDR3 in amino acids: CASSSRLSSYEQYF. The CDR3 nucleotides are TGTGCCAGCAGCTCTCGACTCAGCTCCTACGAGCAGTACTTC.

This clone was counted only a few times. The chain recombines TRBV7-3 with TRBJ2-7, with 8 positions matching TRBD1. The CDR3 is 15 residues long. CDR1 and CDR2 from the germline V gene are SGHTA and FQGTGA. Losses at the gene ends were 5 bases for V and 4 bases for J; bases not matched to a gene: 10. CDR3 protein: CASSTSGGYVYEQYF. In DNA, the CDR3 is TGTGCCAGCAGCACGTCAGGGGGCTACGTTTACGAGCAGTACTTC.

V usage is TRBV6-4 and J usage is TRBJ1-5, with 8 positions matching TRBD1. This CDR3 region has 16 residues. Germline values: CDR1 MRHNA, CDR2 SNTAGT. Trimming took 1 base from V and 4 from J; bases not matched to a gene: 6. The CDR3 DNA reads TGTGCCAGCAGTGACTATTCGACAGGGGCGAATCAGCCCCAGCATTTT. Translation: CASSDYSTGANQPQHF.

The genes are TRBV10-3 and TRBJ2-1; a possible D gene is TRBD2 (5 bases). Trimming pared 4 bases from V and 7 bases from J, leaving 5 bases between. The germline V gene encodes CDR1 ENHRY and CDR2 SYGVKD. The CDR3 loop spans 11 amino acids. CDR3 in amino acids: CAISVANEQFF. The CDR3 coding sequence is TGTGCCATCAGTGTAGCGAATGAGCAGTTCTTC.

The rearrangement links TRBV2 to TRBJ1-5, with D possibly matching TRBD1 (5 bases). The ends were cut back, 3 bases at V and 4 bases at J, with 13 bases in the middle. The CDR3 loop spans 15 amino acids. Germline V gives CDR1 SNHLY, CDR2 FYNNEI. CDR3 DNA: TGTGCCAGCAGTGAGCAGGGAATCCAAAATCAGCCCCAGCATTTT. Its protein is CASSEQGIQNQPQHF.

The CDR3 DNA is TGTGCCAGCAGCACGACTCTCCGGGGAGGCACAGATACGCAGTATTTT. Amino acid sequence: CASSTTLRGGTDTQYF. The V and J genes are TRBV5-8 and TRBJ2-3; a possible D gene is TRBD2 (5 bases). CDR3 length equals 16 residues. Germline loops: CDR1 SGHTS, CDR2 YDEGEE. The V and J ends lost 4 bases and 1 base respectively, with 16 bases between them.

The chain joins TRBV7-3 to TRBJ2-2; 7 bases line up with TRBD2. CDR3 length: 17 amino acids. Germline trimming cut 2 bases from V and 4 bases from J; bases unmatched to any gene: 10. Germline CDR1 SGHTA, CDR2 FQGTGA. CDR3 bases: TGTGCCAGCAGCTTAGTTGGGGGAGGGCCAGGCACCGGGGAGCTGTTTTTT. It specifies CASSLVGGGPGTGELFF.

The chain employs TRBV5-1 and TRBJ1-1, with D uncertain. The CDR3 is made up of 14 amino acids. In germline, CDR1 is SGHRS, CDR2 YFSETQ. V dropped 0 bases and J dropped 1 base, with 7 bases sitting between them. The chain's CDR3 is CASSLGRENTEAFF. CDR3 DNA: TGCGCCAGCAGCTTGGGGCGGGAGAACACTGAAGCTTTCTTT.

This chain connects TRBV27 to TRBJ1-2; D call uncertain. V lost 2 bases and J lost 0, with 16 bases in between. The CDR3 consists of 17 residues. Germline V gene lookup returns CDR1 MNHEY and CDR2 SMNVEV (reference sequence). The CDR3 nucleotides read TGTGCCAGCAGTTTACGCCCTCTACAGACACCTAACTATGGCTACACCTTC. This encodes CASSLRPLQTPNYGYTF.

The chain carries TRBV4-2 and TRBJ1-1; D perhaps matches TRBD1 (6 bases). Germline CDR1 is LGHNA and CDR2 is YNFKEQ. Trimming shortened V by 2 bases and J by 3 bases, and 10 bases separated the two germline ends. The length of the CDR3 is 14 residues. The CDR3 protein is CASSQLQGYTEAFF. The CDR3 DNA sequence: TGTGCCAGCAGCCAACTACAGGGATACACTGAAGCTTTCTTT.